This T cell receptor (beta chain) was profiled in a study of T cells in Graves' hyperthyroidism and ophthalmopathy. The V end lost 3 bases, the J end lost 1 base, and 10 bases lay between the germline ends. Germline assignment: CDR1 DFQATT and CDR2 SNEGSKA (reference sequence). The CDR3 consists of 15 residues. RNA transcripts provided the source from which TCR beta CDR3 regions were amplified. In the first-round RT-PCR of the TCR CDR3, the HTBI primer set was used. Via MiXCR, TCRdb re-called the multiplex PCR reads, giving one row per CDR3 protein. In the table there are 450,000 to 650,000 distinct CDR3 sequences, 11% to 15% of which are singletons.

Sequenced material: blood. The TCR sequence derives from a woman aged 18-29 years with Graves' ophthalmopathy. The gene calls are TRBV20-1 and TRBJ2-6, with D possibly matching TRBD1 (6 bases). The CDR3 DNA sequence: TGCAGTGCTAGGGCAACAGGGTCTGGGGCCAACGTCCTGACTTTC. This translates into CSARATGSGANVLTF.